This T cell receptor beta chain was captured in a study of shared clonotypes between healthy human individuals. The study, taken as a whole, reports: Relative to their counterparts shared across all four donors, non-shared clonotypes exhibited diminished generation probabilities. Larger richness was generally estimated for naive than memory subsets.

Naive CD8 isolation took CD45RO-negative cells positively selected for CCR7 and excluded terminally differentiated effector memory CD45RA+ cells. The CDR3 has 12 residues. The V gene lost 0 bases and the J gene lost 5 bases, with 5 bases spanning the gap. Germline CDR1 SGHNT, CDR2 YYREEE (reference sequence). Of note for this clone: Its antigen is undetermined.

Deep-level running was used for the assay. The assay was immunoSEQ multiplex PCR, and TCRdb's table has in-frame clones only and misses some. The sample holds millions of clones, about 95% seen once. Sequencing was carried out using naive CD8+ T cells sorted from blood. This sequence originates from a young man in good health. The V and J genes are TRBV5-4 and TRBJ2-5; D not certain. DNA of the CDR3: TGTGCCAGCAGCTTGGACCCGGAGACCCAGTACTTC. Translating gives CASSLDPETQYF.